Following are 14 T cell receptor beta chains from one sample sequenced in a study of blood T cell repertoires in COVID-19. The repertoire was sequenced with immunoSEQ multiplex PCR; TCRdb's copy has only in-frame clones and lacks some. The sample has about 70,000 clones; over 60% are singletons. Material: peripheral blood. The receptors here all came from a woman older than 75 with active or convalescent COVID-19.

This chain joins TRBV5-6 and TRBJ1-2, with a tentative D call TRBD1 (6 bases). V shed 4 bases and J shed 7 bases, with 17 bases lying between them. Germline values: CDR1 SGHDT, CDR2 YYEEEE. CDR3 length: 14 residues. Here the CDR3 DNA reads TGTGCCAGCAGCCTTAAGATCAGGGGCAGTGGCTACACCTTC. This codes for CASSLKIRGSGYTF.

The V call is TRBV19, the J call TRBJ1-1; perhaps TRBD1 as D (5 bases). This CDR3 contains 14 residues. Looked up from germline, CDR1 is LNHDA and CDR2 is SQIVND (reference sequence). V lost 6 bases to trimming and J lost 2 bases, with 13 bases between them. The CDR3 DNA follows: TGTGCCAGTAGCGTAGGGGTGGGTAACACTGAAGCTTTCTTT. Its protein product is CASSVGVGNTEAFF.

The gene calls are TRBV24-1 and TRBJ2-1; 7 bases align to TRBD1. The V and J ends lost 2 bases and 7 bases, in that order; junction bases with no gene match: 4. The CDR3 is 14 amino acids. The germline CDR1 and CDR2 sequences are KGHDR and SFDVKD. The CDR3 region is CATSDSGRGNEQFF. DNA for the CDR3: TGTGCCACCAGTGATTCAGGCAGGGGGAATGAGCAGTTCTTC.

V and J are TRBV7-3 and TRBJ2-7; 7 nucleotides match TRBD2. Germline V lookup: CDR1 SGHTA, CDR2 FQGTGA. The CDR3 totals 14 residues. With V trimmed by 11 bases and J by 9 bases, 19 bases remained unmatched. CDR3 sequence: CAGTHRGDSTGQYF. In DNA, the CDR3 is TGTGCCGGCACCCATCGGGGGGATTCTACGGGGCAGTACTTC.

The chain combines TRBV3-1 (or the pseudogene TRBV3-2) with TRBJ2-1, with 11 bases lining up with TRBD2. V was pared by 1 base and J by 6 bases, with 5 bases of the junction left unmatched. The CDR3 totals 16 residues. CDR1 LGHDT and CDR2 YNNKEL come from the germline V gene (reference sequence). CDR3 nucleotide sequence: TGTGCCAGCAGCCAAGTAGGTCTAGCGGGGGGCAATGAGCAGTTCTTC. It encodes CASSQVGLAGGNEQFF.

The rearrangement joins TRBV5-1 to TRBJ2-3; D is unresolved. V was cut by 0 bases and J by 7 bases, with 3 bases left in between. The CDR3 extends over 11 amino acids. The germline V gene has CDR1 SGHRS and CDR2 YFSETQ. The CDR3 nucleotides read TGCGCCAGCAGCTTGGCCAATACGCAGTATTTT. Protein product: CASSLANTQYF. The whole variable domain, filled in from reference TRBV5-1 and TRBJ2-3, reads KAGVTQTPRYLIKTRGQQVTLSCSPISGHRSVSWYQQTPGQGLQFLFEYFSETQRNKGNFPGRFSGRQFSNSRSEMNVSTLELGDSALYLCASSLANTQYFGPGTRLTVL.

This clone has a handful of counts. The chain combines TRBV7-2 with TRBJ1-5, with 8 bases matching TRBD1. CDR3 length equals 16 residues. Germline CDR1 SGHTA, CDR2 FQGNSA. V lost 3 bases to trimming and J lost 3 bases; unmatched junction nucleotides: 7. The CDR3 region has the DNA TGTGCCAGCAGCTTCTTCGACAGGGGCCTCAATCAGCCCCAGCATTTT. Protein: CASSFFDRGLNQPQHF.

The chain has TRBV24-1 and TRBJ1-6; D is uncertain. The CDR3 loop spans 16 amino acids. Germline V gene sequence: CDR1 KGHDR, CDR2 SFDVKD. V was cut by 7 bases and J by 1 base, with 13 bases left in between. CDR3 residues: CATRDCLGSYNSPLHF. CDR3 DNA: TGTGCCACCAGGGACTGTTTGGGGTCCTATAATTCACCCCTCCACTTT.

The V and J genes are TRBV10-1 and TRBJ2-7; a possible D gene is TRBD2 (6 bases). Germline CDR1 is WNHNN and CDR2 is SYGVQD (reference sequence). The CDR3 is made up of 16 amino acids. With 2 bases removed from V and 3 bases from J, the gap between germline ends came to 17 bases. CDR3 sequence reads: CASSEGLAAEGYEQYF. The CDR3 DNA is TGCGCCAGCAGTGAGGGGTTAGCGGCGGAGGGCTACGAGCAGTACTTC.

The chain employs TRBV4-3 and TRBJ2-3, with TRBD1 as a possible D gene (6 bases). This CDR3 region has 19 residues. Germline V gene sequence: CDR1 LGHNA, CDR2 YSLEER. V was shortened by 0 bases and J by 4 bases, with 23 bases between the two germline ends. CDR3 region: CASSQDPQGRGGPADTQYF. CDR3 bases: TGCGCCAGCAGCCAAGATCCACAGGGAAGAGGAGGACCGGCAGATACGCAGTATTTT.

This clone was seen only a few times. This chain connects TRBV6-5 to TRBJ1-2; 9 nucleotides align to TRBD1. Unmatched junction bases numbered 3, after V lost 5 bases and J lost 2 bases. CDR3 size: 14 residues. The germline CDR1 and CDR2 sequences are MNHEY and SVGAGI. The CDR3 protein is CASSPGTGNYGYTF. Here the CDR3 DNA reads TGTGCCAGCAGTCCCGGGACAGGGAACTATGGCTACACCTTC.

The genes are TRBV16 and TRBJ2-7; D may be TRBD1 (5 bases). CDR3 size: 11 residues. Germline assignment: CDR1 KGHSY and CDR2 FQNENV. Trimming removed 8 bases from V and 6 bases from J, with 11 bases in between. The CDR3 here is CASGHPPEQYF. The CDR3 bases are TGTGCCAGCGGACACCCCCCCGAGCAGTACTTC.

The chain links TRBV30 to TRBJ1-5, with D perhaps matching TRBD1 (6 bases). The CDR3 covers 13 residues. Trimming took 3 bases from V and 4 from J, leaving 10 bases between them. Germline values: CDR1 GTSNPN, CDR2 SVGIG (reference sequence). The CDR3 nucleotides read TGTGCCTGGAGCCGAACAGGGAATCAGCCCCAGCATTTT. As protein: CAWSRTGNQPQHF.

The count of this clone is one. The chain couples TRBV5-1 to TRBJ2-2, with unresolved D. This CDR3 is 15 amino acids long. The V gene's germline CDR1 is SGHRS and CDR2 YFSETQ. The V and J ends lost 0 bases and 4 bases respectively, with 10 bases between them. This CDR3 is CASSLAGQGTGELFF. CDR3 coding DNA: TGCGCCAGCAGCTTGGCAGGCCAAGGCACCGGGGAGCTGTTTTTT.